These 13 T cell receptor beta chains were sequenced from one sample in a study of T cell responses to AZD1222 COVID-19 vaccine. Measured with immunoSEQ multiplex PCR; TCRdb has only the in-frame clones, and not every one. The sample has 90,000 to 150,000 clones, 70% to 90% seen once. The sample consisted of peripheral blood, taken 28 days after the second AZD1222 dose. All receptors derive from an adult who received the AZD1222 COVID-19 vaccine.

This sequence joins TRBV18 and TRBJ1-2; a weak D match, TRBD1 (6 bases). V gave up 5 bases and J gave up 4 bases, with 8 bases separating them. Per germline, CDR1 KGHSH and CDR2 LQKENI. The CDR3 is made up of 12 amino acids. The CDR3 bases are TGTGCCAGCTCAGGGGGCACCTATGGCTACACCTTC. Residues: CASSGGTYGYTF.

This clone was recorded a few times. The chain has TRBV10-1 and TRBJ2-7; possible D gene TRBD1, 5 bases. This CDR3 contains 12 residues. The germline V and J ends were trimmed by 11 bases and 3 bases, with 14 bases remaining between them. Per the germline V gene, CDR1 is WNHNN and CDR2 is SYGVQD (reference sequence). The DNA for the CDR3 is TGCGCCGTCCTTAGGGGCAACTACGAGCAGTACTTC. It encodes CAVLRGNYEQYF.

This clone was picked up a small number of times. The chain links TRBV18 to TRBJ1-2; D gene unclear. Germline V lookup: CDR1 KGHSH, CDR2 LQKENI. The length of the CDR3 is 11 residues. V lost 2 bases and J 5 bases, leaving 3 bases between the germline ends. The CDR3 here is CASSPGYGYTF. CDR3 in DNA: TGTGCCAGCTCACCAGGGTATGGCTACACCTTC.

The V call is TRBV10-3, the J call TRBJ1-5; unclear D gene. The germline gives CDR1 ENHRY, CDR2 SYGVKD. The V end was cut by 5 bases, the J end by 1 base, with 9 bases between. The CDR3 is 14 amino acids. CDR3 residues: CAISPAGSNQPQHF. The DNA for the CDR3 is TGTGCCATCAGTCCAGCAGGCAGCAATCAGCCCCAGCATTTT.

The chain links TRBV7-3 to TRBJ2-1; D remains ambiguous. The germline CDR1 and CDR2 sequences are SGHTA and FQGTGA. The CDR3 contains 13 residues. V gave up 4 bases and J gave up 13 bases, with 17 bases separating them. Here the CDR3 DNA reads TGTGCCAGCAGCTCCCCCGATCTCCCTCGCCAGTTCTTC. This gives the protein CASSSPDLPRQFF.

The rearrangement uses TRBV13 and TRBJ2-7; a possible D gene is TRBD2 (5 bases). CDR1 and CDR2 (germline): PRHDT, FYEKMQ (reference sequence). Trimming removed 3 bases from V and 3 bases from J, with 12 bases in between. The CDR3 totals 14 residues. DNA for the CDR3: TGTGCCAGCAGCTTGGGGAGAAGGGACTACGAGCAGTACTTC. Its translation: CASSLGRRDYEQYF.

CDR3 in amino acids: CASSSQARTDTQYF. Written as DNA, the CDR3 is TGTGCCAGCAGCTCACAGGCCCGCACAGATACGCAGTATTTT. V and J are TRBV11-3 and TRBJ2-3, with D possibly being TRBD1 (5 bases). The CDR3 contains 14 residues. Germline V gives CDR1 SGHNT, CDR2 YENEEA. V shed 4 bases and J shed 1 base, with 9 bases lying between them.

The rearrangement joins TRBV19 to TRBJ2-7; TRBD1 aligns across 7 bases. The CDR3 covers 16 residues. The V gene's germline CDR1 is LNHDA and CDR2 SQIVND (reference sequence). With 7 bases clipped from V and 3 bases from J, the junction kept 15 bases outside the gene matches. The CDR3 is CASISPRDSPFYEQYF. CDR3 sequence (DNA): TGTGCCAGTATTTCCCCACGGGACAGCCCTTTCTACGAGCAGTACTTC.

This clone was seen once. This rearrangement joins TRBV7-2 to TRBJ1-1; D is unresolved. Germline CDR1 and CDR2: SGHTA and FQGNSA. The V end lost 0 bases, the J end lost 1 base, and 6 bases lay between the germline ends. The length of the CDR3 is 14 residues. The DNA of the CDR3 is TGTGCCAGCAGCTTAGCGAACGGGAACACTGAAGCTTTCTTT. Its protein product is CASSLANGNTEAFF. Filled out from reference TRBV7-2 and TRBJ1-1, the complete variable domain reads GAGVSQSPSNKVTEKGKDVELRCDPISGHTALYWYRQSLGQGLEFLIYFQGNSAPDKSGLPSDRFSAERTGGSVSTLTIQRTQQEDSAVYLCASSLANGNTEAFFGQGTRLTVV.

J is TRBJ1-2 and V is TRBV10-3; 9 positions agree with TRBD1. This CDR3 is 13 amino acids long. The V gene's germline CDR1 is ENHRY and CDR2 SYGVKD. The V gene end was trimmed by 8 bases and the J gene end by 8 bases; junction bases not matched to a gene: 9. CDR3 bases: TGTGCCATCGGATCCTCGGGACAGGGCGGCTACACCTTC. Encoded protein: CAIGSSGQGGYTF.

CDR3 coding DNA: TGTGCCAGCAGCTTGACTAGCGTAGAGACCCAGTACTTC. Its protein product is CASSLTSVETQYF. V gene TRBV5-6 combines with J gene TRBJ2-5; 7 nucleotides line up with TRBD2. V lost 1 base to trimming and J lost 4 bases; unmatched junction nucleotides: 1. CDR3 length: 13 amino acids. Germline CDR1 is SGHDT and CDR2 is YYEEEE.

This chain links TRBV28 with TRBJ2-4, with 8 positions matching TRBD2. Trimming removed 10 bases from V and 3 bases from J; junction bases left unmatched: 20. CDR1 MDHEN and CDR2 SYDVKM come from the germline V gene. This CDR3 has 18 amino acids. DNA for the CDR3: TGTGCCACCTACCGTATGAACGGGGGGGGACTGCTCAAAAACATTCAGTACTTC. Its protein is CATYRMNGGGLLKNIQYF.

This clone was picked up one time. The chain couples TRBV6-2 or TRBV6-3 to TRBJ1-5, with D possibly matching TRBD1 (5 bases). Per germline, CDR1 MNHEY and CDR2 SVGEGT. Trimming took off 0 bases at V and 9 bases at J, with 27 bases between the two ends. The CDR3 is made up of 19 amino acids. Here the CDR3 reads CASSYSRAGTTSRGGPQHF. As DNA, the CDR3 is TGTGCCAGCAGTTACTCAAGGGCGGGGACGACAAGTCGGGGAGGGCCCCAGCATTTT.